The TCR beta chain described here comes from a study of CD8+CD57+ T cells in acquired aplastic anemia. Study-wide background: Quantities of DNA derived from sorted CD4+ and CD8+ cells averaged roughly 3 ug. Study results and limitations: A set of twenty-nine CD8+ CDR3 sequences was shared between patients and controls, and these sequences appeared highly expressed in patients.

By flow cytometry, patients selected for sequencing had shown an expansion of CD8+CD57+ cells. As a group, the patients uniformly had severe acquired aplastic anemia. The blood sampling took place in patients who had so far received no therapy. The CDR3 covers 15 residues. Germline CDR1 reads MGHDK; CDR2 reads SYGVNS. Trimming cost V 6 bases and J 8 bases; bases outside gene matches: 10. It was genomic DNA that served as the template for profiling TCR beta VDJ and CDR3. One entry per CDR3 protein results from TCRdb running MiXCR on the reads. The sample shows about 160,000 distinct CDR3 sequences, roughly 50% of them seen only once. Concerning this clonotype itself: What it binds is not known.

The receptor comes from a human donor with aplastic anemia. The rearrangement uses TRBV25-1 and TRBJ1-4; 9 nucleotides match TRBD1. What was sequenced was sorted CD4+, CD8+, or CD8+CD57+ T cells (not recorded which) from PBMCs. DNA for the CDR3: TGTGCCAGCAGCCCCCCGACAGGGGGTTGGGAAAAACTGTTTTTT. Its translation: CASSPPTGGWEKLFF.